The next 24 T cell receptor beta chains were all read from a single sample in a study of blood T cell repertoires in COVID-19. Assay: immunoSEQ multiplex PCR; the TCRdb copy retains only in-frame clones and omits some. The table includes some 300,000 clones, 90% detected once. The source material was PBMCs or T cells enriched from blood (not recorded which). These receptors all stem from a woman under 30 with acute COVID-19.

The CDR3 loop is CASSSGQGRHF. The CDR3 DNA follows: TGTGCCAGCAGTTCCGGACAGGGAAGGCATTTT. This chain links TRBV12-3 or TRBV12-4 with TRBJ1-5; 8 nucleotides line up with TRBD1. This CDR3 has 11 residues. V dropped 4 bases and J dropped 15; count of bases not matched to a gene: 5.

The V call is TRBV7-2, the J call TRBJ2-3; tentatively, D is TRBD1 (5 bases). There are 15 residues in the CDR3. CDR1 and CDR2 from the germline V gene are SGHTA and FQGNSA. The V end was cut by 1 base, the J end by 0 bases, with 8 bases between. The CDR3 region has the DNA TGTGCCAGCAGCTTAGTGCCAGGGAGCACAGATACGCAGTATTTT. Protein product: CASSLVPGSTDTQYF.

V gene TRBV19 combines with J gene TRBJ2-3, with 8 bases matching TRBD2. J lost 4 bases, V lost 8 bases, and 17 bases had no gene match. The CDR3 runs to 17 residues. Germline CDR1 reads LNHDA; CDR2 reads SQIVND (reference sequence). The CDR3 loop reads CASRDRLAGHYSDTQYF. In DNA form, the CDR3 reads TGTGCCAGTCGCGACAGGCTAGCGGGCCATTATTCAGATACGCAGTATTTT.

The rearrangement links TRBV29-1 to TRBJ2-7, with 11 bases identical to TRBD1. Germline V gene data show CDR1 as SQVTM and CDR2 as ANQGSEA. The ends lost 2 bases at V and 6 bases at J; junction bases unmatched: 6. The CDR3 loop spans 14 amino acids. The CDR3: CSVEISGQGGEQYF. The CDR3 DNA follows: TGCAGCGTTGAAATATCGGGACAGGGGGGCGAGCAGTACTTC.

The chain carries TRBV7-9 and TRBJ1-2; 8 nucleotides match TRBD1. The junction had 11 bases not matched to a gene; V was cut back by 4 bases and J by 7 bases. The CDR3 contains 15 residues. The germline V gene has CDR1 SEHNR and CDR2 FQNEAQ (reference sequence). CDR3 nucleotide sequence: TGTGCCAGCAGCTCGATAGGGACAGGAAGGGCTGGCTACACCTTC. It codes for CASSSIGTGRAGYTF.

The chain recombines TRBV28 with TRBJ1-5; TRBD1 is a possible D gene (6 bases). Trimming left V 4 bases short and J 1 base short, with 17 bases between. Looked up from germline, CDR1 is MDHEN and CDR2 is SYDVKM. The CDR3 consists of 17 residues. This CDR3 is CASSSAHHRESNQPQHF. As DNA, the CDR3 is TGTGCCAGCAGTTCCGCTCATCACAGGGAAAGCAATCAGCCCCAGCATTTT.

The CDR3 is CASSFTGAPEKLFF. CDR3 nucleotide sequence: TGCGCCAGCAGCTTTACAGGGGCCCCCGAAAAACTGTTTTTT. V usage is TRBV5-1 and J usage is TRBJ1-4, with 7 bases lining up with TRBD1. This CDR3 has 14 residues. Germline lookup yields CDR1 SGHRS and CDR2 YFSETQ. V was pared by 2 bases and J by 8 bases, with 6 bases of the junction left unmatched. Full variable domain (remainder filled in from reference TRBV5-1 and TRBJ1-4): KAGVTQTPRYLIKTRGQQVTLSCSPISGHRSVSWYQQTPGQGLQFLFEYFSETQRNKGNFPGRFSGRQFSNSRSEMNVSTLELGDSALYLCASSFTGAPEKLFFGSGTQLSVL.

The chain carries TRBV28 and TRBJ2-7; 8 bases match TRBD1. Germline CDR1 reads MDHEN; CDR2 reads SYDVKM. Trimming at V came to 4 bases and at J to 2 bases, leaving 7 bases not matched to a gene. The CDR3 is 15 residues long. CDR3 nucleotide sequence: TGTGCCAGCAGTTCACCAGGGACAGGAGCCTACGAGCAGTACTTC. Translating gives CASSSPGTGAYEQYF.

The chain links TRBV28 to TRBJ1-2; D remains unclear. Germline V gene lookup returns CDR1 MDHEN and CDR2 SYDVKM. Trimming left V 11 bases short and J 4 bases short, with 23 bases between. CDR3 length: 15 amino acids. The CDR3 nucleotides are TGTGCCGGCTTGGGTTCCGGAGGTACCGGCTATGGCTACACCTTC. It is translated as CAGLGSGGTGYGYTF.

The chain joins TRBV28 to TRBJ1-6; TRBD1 matches at 7 bases. The CDR3 spans 14 residues. CDR1 and CDR2 (germline): MDHEN, SYDVKM. V lost 5 bases and J lost 6; bases outside the gene matches: 4. CDR3 loop: CASSRGQINSPLHF. DNA for the CDR3: TGTGCCAGCAGTCGGGGACAGATTAATTCACCCCTCCACTTT.

The rearrangement links TRBV13 to TRBJ2-7; 7 bases match TRBD2. Looked up from germline, CDR1 is PRHDT and CDR2 is FYEKMQ (reference sequence). With V trimmed by 4 bases and J by 0 bases, 9 bases remained unmatched. The CDR3 consists of 16 residues. The DNA for the CDR3 is TGTGCCAGCAGCTCGGCTAGCGGTCGTCCCTCCTACGAGCAGTACTTC. This encodes CASSSASGRPSYEQYF.

The chain combines TRBV5-1 with TRBJ1-2, with D tentatively TRBD1 (5 bases). Trimming took 5 bases from V and 7 from J, leaving 12 bases between them. In germline, CDR1 is SGHRS, CDR2 YFSETQ. The CDR3 spans 12 residues. Here the CDR3 reads CASSRQGFGYTF. The CDR3 DNA sequence: TGCGCCAGCAGTCGCCAGGGTTTTGGCTACACCTTC.

The V gene is TRBV5-1, the J gene TRBJ2-3; possibly TRBD2 for D (5 bases). The CDR3 is 16 residues long. V was pared by 4 bases and J by 0 bases, with 15 bases between. Germline-derived CDR1 and CDR2 are SGHRS and YFSETQ. CDR3: CASSLRPGLSTDTQYF. CDR3 nucleotides: TGCGCCAGCAGCCTTAGGCCAGGACTCAGCACAGATACGCAGTATTTT.

This sequence joins TRBV29-1 and TRBJ2-1; D call uncertain. The germline V and J ends were trimmed by 6 bases and 4 bases, with 7 bases remaining between them. The germline V gene has CDR1 SQVTM and CDR2 ANQGSEA. The CDR3 spans 11 residues. The CDR3: CSVVVYNEQFF. CDR3 nucleotides: TGCAGCGTGGTAGTTTACAATGAGCAGTTCTTC.

The DNA of the CDR3 is TGCGCCAGCAGCCAATTAATCCCGGGACAGGGGGTCAGAGATGGCTACACCTTC. Translating gives CASSQLIPGQGVRDGYTF. The rearrangement uses TRBV4-1 and TRBJ1-2, with 11 bases fitting TRBD1. V shed 2 bases, J shed 6 bases, and the junction held 14 bases outside the gene matches. From germline, CDR1 is MGHRA and CDR2 YSYEKL. This CDR3 contains 18 residues.

This clone was detected many times. The J gene is TRBJ1-5, the V gene TRBV10-1, with a possible D match to TRBD1 (5 bases). CDR1 and CDR2 (germline): WNHNN, SYGVQD (reference sequence). The CDR3 runs 16 residues. The V and J ends lost 0 bases and 5 bases respectively, with 14 bases between them. Here the CDR3 DNA reads TGCGCCAGCAGTGAGTCGAGGGCCGGGGGGGATCAGCCCCAGCATTTT. Translating gives CASSESRAGGDQPQHF.

This chain uses TRBV13 with TRBJ1-2, with D possibly matching TRBD1 (5 bases). The CDR3 runs 16 residues. Trimming pared 0 bases from V and 4 bases from J, leaving 15 bases between. CDR1 is PRHDT and CDR2 is FYEKMQ in the germline V gene (reference sequence). The CDR3, as DNA: TGTGCCAGCAGCTTAGGCGTCTTAGGGGTATCCTATGGCTACACCTTC. As protein: CASSLGVLGVSYGYTF. The full variable domain, its missing parts supplied by reference TRBV13 and TRBJ1-2, is AAGVIQSPRHLIKEKRETATLKCYPIPRHDTVYWYQQGPGQDPQFLISFYEKMQSDKGSIPDRFSAQQFSDYHSELNMSSLELGDSALYFCASSLGVLGVSYGYTFGSGTRLTVV.

V and J are TRBV20-1 and TRBJ1-5, with 9 positions matching TRBD1. V dropped 3 bases and J dropped 4; count of bases not matched to a gene: 7. CDR3 length equals 15 residues. Germline V CDR1 and CDR2: DFQATT, SNEGSKA (reference sequence). The DNA of the CDR3 is TGCAGTGCTAGTCCCGGACAGGGGCCTAATCAGCCCCAGCATTTT. Translated, it gives CSASPGQGPNQPQHF.

The gene calls are TRBV11-3 and TRBJ1-2; TRBD1 might be the D (5 bases). Germline V gene lookup returns CDR1 SGHNT and CDR2 YENEEA. The CDR3 contains 18 residues. Trimming pared 0 bases from V and 2 bases from J, leaving 19 bases between. The CDR3 is CASSLDGGKRAQNYGYTF. CDR3 DNA sequence: TGTGCCAGCAGCTTAGATGGGGGGAAGAGGGCACAAAACTATGGCTACACCTTC. Combining the CDR3 with reference TRBV11-3 and TRBJ1-2 gives the whole variable domain EAGVVQSPRYKIIEKKQPVAFWCNPISGHNTLYWYLQNLGQGPELLIRYENEEAVDDSQLPKDRFSAERLKGVDSTLKIQPAELGDSAVYLCASSLDGGKRAQNYGYTFGSGTRLTVV.

The rearrangement uses TRBV28 and TRBJ1-4; 7 bases align to TRBD1. The germline V gene encodes CDR1 MDHEN and CDR2 SYDVKM. This CDR3 spans 16 amino acids. With 3 bases clipped from V and 3 bases from J, the junction kept 7 bases outside the gene matches. The CDR3 here is CASSLLGTAPNEKLFF. In nucleotides, the CDR3 is TGTGCCAGCAGTTTGTTGGGGACAGCCCCTAATGAAAAACTGTTTTTT.

This clone showed up just once. The chain recombines TRBV6-5 with TRBJ1-2; 9 nucleotides line up with TRBD1. J lost 2 bases, V lost 2 bases, and 3 bases had no gene match. CDR1 is MNHEY, CDR2 SVGAGI, per germline. CDR3 length: 15 residues. The CDR3 DNA reads TGTGCCAGCAGTTACGGGGACAGGGTCAACTATGGCTACACCTTC. It is translated as CASSYGDRVNYGYTF.

This clone has only one observation. The chain carries TRBV28 and TRBJ1-2; D not resolved. V was pared by 6 bases and J by 0 bases, with 20 bases between. CDR1 MDHEN and CDR2 SYDVKM come from the germline V gene. The CDR3 runs to 17 residues. CDR3 loop: CASSSSRMGGSNYGYTF. Here the CDR3 DNA reads TGTGCCAGCAGCTCTAGCCGCATGGGTGGATCTAACTATGGCTACACCTTC.

This clone was picked up one time. V gene TRBV12-3 or TRBV12-4 combines with J gene TRBJ1-1, with 7 bases lining up with TRBD1. The CDR3 runs to 13 residues. V lost 7 bases, J lost 4 bases, and 6 bases stayed unmatched. CDR3: CASIRTGGTEAFF. The CDR3 DNA is TGTGCCAGCATACGGACAGGTGGCACTGAAGCTTTCTTT.

The chain combines TRBV24-1 with TRBJ1-2, with a tentative D call TRBD1 (5 bases). The germline CDR1 and CDR2 sequences are KGHDR and SFDVKD. V was pared by 2 bases and J by 8 bases, with 5 bases between. The length of the CDR3 is 11 residues. DNA for the CDR3: TGTGCCACCAGTGATTGGACAGGCTACACCTTC. This encodes CATSDWTGYTF.